This entry lists 27 T cell receptor beta chains sequenced from one sample in a study of blood T cells in healthy people across ages (dated by TCRdb to the mid-2010s). Libraries were prepared through 5' RACE. Sequencing was carried out with an Illumina HiSeq 2500. The second PCR ran for about 6 to 12 cycles and used a J-beta primer mix along with a sample-barcoded 5' primer. TCRdb reworked the public reads: Q25 trimming with fastp, MiXCR clone assembly, productive beta chains retained. Rows are combined by CDR3 protein, so each entry shows the most common genes and DNA. For this sample the table gives approximately 600,000 distinct CDR3 sequences, of which 58% were detected only once. The ten largest clones capture 30% to 40% of the sample. Sequencing was performed on blood. These receptors all come from a man in his 60s in good health.

Comments on this clonotype: The junction differs from germline at one of its ends, possibly a read error. The rearrangement links TRBV20-1 to TRBJ1-5; D possibly corresponds to TRBD1 (6 bases). The CDR3 has 14 residues. CDR1 is DFQATT, CDR2 SNEGSKA, per germline (reference sequence). The CDR3 reads CSARPDSSLGPQHF. CDR3 DNA sequence: TGTAGTGCTAGGCCGGACAGCAGCTTGGGTCCCCAGCATTTT.

This clonotype was seen more than once but under ten times. The chain carries TRBV7-2 and TRBJ2-7, with 9 bases lining up with TRBD1. The J call may not be correct, given that the DNA end is closer to TRBJ2-5. Germline V gene sequence: CDR1 SGHTA, CDR2 FQGNSA. CDR3 size: 15 residues. CDR3 sequence reads: CASSYPGTGRETQYF. The DNA of the CDR3 is TGTGCCAGCAGCTATCCCGGGACAGGGAGGGAGACCCAGTACTTC.

This clonotype was detected only a few times. The V call is TRBV7-2, the J call TRBJ2-6; a possible D gene is TRBD1 (6 bases). The ends were cut back, 4 bases at V and 2 bases at J, with 6 bases in the middle. CDR1 is SGHTA, CDR2 FQGNSA, per germline. This CDR3 region has 14 residues. Here the CDR3 reads CASSYRAGANVLTF. DNA of the CDR3: TGTGCCAGCAGCTACAGGGCTGGGGCCAACGTCCTGACTTTC. Combining the CDR3 with reference TRBV7-2 and TRBJ2-6 gives the whole variable domain GAGVSQSPSNKVTEKGKDVELRCDPISGHTALYWYRQSLGQGLEFLIYFQGNSAPDKSGLPSDRFSAERTGGSVSTLTIQRTQQEDSAVYLCASSYRAGANVLTFGAGSRLTVL.

The V call is TRBV3-1, the J call TRBJ2-1; 9 nucleotides agree with TRBD2. This CDR3 contains 16 residues. V lost 2 bases to trimming and J lost 5 bases; unmatched junction nucleotides: 7. Germline V gene lookup returns CDR1 LGHDT and CDR2 YNNKEL (reference sequence). This chain's CDR3 is CASSQFPSGDNNEQFF. DNA for the CDR3: TGTGCCAGCAGCCAATTTCCTAGCGGGGACAACAATGAGCAGTTCTTC.

This chain uses TRBV2 with TRBJ1-5; D perhaps matches TRBD1 (5 bases). V gave up 6 bases and J gave up 0 bases, with 9 bases separating them. The CDR3 totals 14 residues. Germline CDR1 reads SNHLY; CDR2 reads FYNNEI. The CDR3 DNA is TGTGCCAGCAGGACAGAATTTAGCAATCAGCCCCAGCATTTT. Protein product: CASRTEFSNQPQHF.

This chain joins TRBV20-1 and TRBJ2-1; maybe TRBD2 (7 bases). The germline V gene encodes CDR1 DFQATT and CDR2 SNEGSKA (reference sequence). The CDR3 loop spans 12 amino acids. V lost 8 bases and J lost 13, with 21 bases in between. The CDR3 spells CSPGRGHETQFF. DNA of the CDR3: TGCAGTCCCGGGCGGGGGCACGAGACCCAGTTCTTC.

The chain has TRBV20-1 and TRBJ2-7, with TRBD1 matching 9 bases. CDR3 length: 15 amino acids. The germline CDR1 and CDR2 sequences are DFQATT and SNEGSKA (reference sequence). V was pared by 6 bases and J by 0 bases, with 9 bases of the junction left unmatched. The CDR3 spells CSASPRTGASYEQYF. The CDR3 bases are TGCAGTGCCTCCCCTAGGACAGGGGCCTCCTACGAGCAGTACTTC.

J is TRBJ2-5 and V is TRBV12-3 or TRBV12-4; D tentatively reads TRBD1 or TRBD2 (5 bases each). Trimming shortened V by 6 bases and J by 11 bases, and 25 bases separated the two germline ends. This CDR3 is built from 15 residues. DNA for the CDR3: TGTGCCAGCAGACCCAGCCGGGACGGAGCTAGGGAGCAGTACTTC. This gives the protein CASRPSRDGAREQYF.

The chain employs TRBV4-2 and TRBJ2-7, with D unresolved. The V gene lost 0 bases and the J gene lost 1 base, with 10 bases spanning the gap. The germline gives CDR1 LGHNA, CDR2 YNFKEQ. The CDR3 has 15 residues. The DNA of the CDR3 is TGTGCCAGCAGCCAAGATCCCCTATTTTCCTACGAGCAGTACTTC. Translating gives CASSQDPLFSYEQYF.

This CDR3 reads CASRIPGHLGNEQFF. The CDR3 nucleotides read TGTGCCAGCAGAATCCCGGGACACCTAGGGAATGAGCAGTTCTTC. The chain couples TRBV12-3 or TRBV12-4 to TRBJ2-1, with a weak D call TRBD1 (6 bases). This CDR3 has 15 residues. Trimming shortened V by 6 bases and J by 7 bases, and 19 bases separated the two germline ends.

The V and J genes are TRBV7-6 and TRBJ2-3; D is tentatively TRBD1 or TRBD2 (5 bases each). Germline CDR1 and CDR2: SGHVS and FNYEAQ. The CDR3 consists of 16 residues. The V end was cut by 5 bases, the J end by 3 bases, with 18 bases between. The CDR3 DNA sequence: TGTGCCAGCAGCCCTACCCAAGCGTGGGGGACAGATACGCAGTATTTT. Encoded protein: CASSPTQAWGTDTQYF.

This clonotype was recorded many times. The CDR3 nucleotides are TGTGCCAGCAGCTTAGATATGGGGGGCGAGGGCAATCAGCCCCAGCATTTT. It is translated as CASSLDMGGEGNQPQHF. J is TRBJ1-5 and V is TRBV11-2; tentatively, D is TRBD1 (6 bases). The ends were cut back, 0 bases at V and 2 bases at J, with 14 bases in the middle. The germline V gene has CDR1 SGHAT and CDR2 FQNNGV. This CDR3 is 17 amino acids long.

This clonotype showed up just a few times. J is TRBJ1-4 and V is TRBV4-1; D gene ambiguous. V lost 0 bases and J 6 bases, leaving 8 bases between the germline ends. The CDR3 runs 14 residues. Germline lookup yields CDR1 MGHRA and CDR2 YSYEKL. The CDR3 region is CASSQEGVDEKLFF. The CDR3 nucleotides read TGCGCCAGCAGCCAAGAGGGAGTGGATGAAAAACTGTTTTTT.

The chain is built from TRBV20-1 and TRBJ2-3; the match to TRBD2 covers 8 bases. The CDR3 has 14 residues. Trimming at V came to 3 bases and at J to 4 bases, leaving 6 bases not matched to a gene. Germline CDR1 is DFQATT and CDR2 is SNEGSKA (reference sequence). In DNA, the CDR3 is TGCAGTGCTAGGTCCGCGGGGGGTGCAGATACGCAGTATTTT. Translating it yields CSARSAGGADTQYF.

This clonotype was counted a few times. Here the CDR3 DNA reads TGCGCCAGCAGCCCACAACTAGCGGGGGGAGCCTACGAGCAGTACTTC. It yields the protein CASSPQLAGGAYEQYF. The chain combines TRBV5-1 with TRBJ2-7; TRBD2 matches 12 bases. This CDR3 comprises 16 residues. Germline V lookup: CDR1 SGHRS, CDR2 YFSETQ. The V and J ends lost 4 bases and 2 bases, in that order; junction bases with no gene match: 7.

The J gene is TRBJ2-1, the V gene TRBV15; a weak D match, TRBD2 (7 bases). Germline V gene lookup returns CDR1 LNHNV and CDR2 YYDKDF (reference sequence). This CDR3 contains 17 residues. Trimming removed 5 bases from V and 0 bases from J, with 17 bases in between. The CDR3 reads CATSAGASSPSYNEQFF. DNA for the CDR3: TGTGCCACCAGCGCGGGGGCCTCCTCTCCCTCCTACAATGAGCAGTTCTTC.

This clonotype was found once. This rearrangement joins TRBV5-1 to TRBJ1-6, with D possibly being TRBD1 (6 bases). The V end lost 0 bases, the J end lost 2 bases, and 12 bases lay between the germline ends. The CDR3 extends over 17 amino acids. Germline CDR1 reads SGHRS; CDR2 reads YFSETQ. CDR3 bases: TGCGCCAGCAGCTTGGAGGACAGAGCCGCCTATAATTCACCCCTCCACTTT. Its protein is CASSLEDRAAYNSPLHF. Based on the CDR3 plus reference TRBV5-1 and TRBJ1-6, the full variable domain is KAGVTQTPRYLIKTRGQQVTLSCSPISGHRSVSWYQQTPGQGLQFLFEYFSETQRNKGNFPGRFSGRQFSNSRSEMNVSTLELGDSALYLCASSLEDRAAYNSPLHFGNGTRLTVT.

The rearrangement joins TRBV7-2 to TRBJ2-4; 11 bases are a match to TRBD1. Germline trimming cut 5 bases from V and 13 bases from J; bases unmatched to any gene: 13. Germline-derived CDR1 and CDR2 are SGHTA and FQGNSA. The length of the CDR3 is 15 residues. In nucleotides, the CDR3 is TGTGCCAGCAGCCAAGGGACAGGGGGAACTGAAGAGCAGTACTTC. Translating it yields CASSQGTGGTEEQYF. Full variable domain (missing parts from reference TRBV7-2 and TRBJ2-4): GAGVSQSPSNKVTEKGKDVELRCDPISGHTALYWYRQSLGQGLEFLIYFQGNSAPDKSGLPSDRFSAERTGGSVSTLTIQRTQQEDSAVYLCASSQGTGGTEEQYFGAGTRLSVL.

This chain joins TRBV11-3 and TRBJ2-1; 10 bases are a match to TRBD2. Looked up from germline, CDR1 is SGHNT and CDR2 is YENEEA. The CDR3 sequence is 18 residues long. V lost 3 bases and J lost 0; bases outside the gene matches: 8. The CDR3 DNA reads as TGTGCCAGCAGCTTCGGTAGCGGGGGGATGGGCTCCTACAATGAGCAGTTCTTC. It specifies CASSFGSGGMGSYNEQFF.

The chain couples TRBV5-4 to TRBJ2-3; possible D gene TRBD2, 7 bases. Deletions cut 0 bases from V and 2 bases from J, with 16 bases between. CDR3 length: 17 residues. Germline V gene data show CDR1 as SGHNT and CDR2 as YYREEE (reference sequence). In DNA, the CDR3 is TGTGCCAGCAGCTTGGTTTGGCGGGGGCCCTTCACAGATACGCAGTATTTT. It is translated as CASSLVWRGPFTDTQYF.

The chain links TRBV5-1 to TRBJ2-7; no definite D call. Germline V gene sequence: CDR1 SGHRS, CDR2 YFSETQ. V gave up 0 bases and J gave up 1 base, with 11 bases separating them. This CDR3 is 15 amino acids long. CDR3 coding DNA: TGCGCCAGCAGCTTGGGCGCAGGTTTGTCCTACGAGCAGTACTTC. It specifies CASSLGAGLSYEQYF.

The V gene is TRBV18, the J gene TRBJ2-7; possible D gene TRBD1, 6 bases. From germline, CDR1 is KGHSH and CDR2 LQKENI. V lost 3 bases, J lost 3 bases, and 9 bases lay in between. CDR3 length: 13 residues. Here the CDR3 DNA reads TGTGCCAGCTCACCCGGGACAAACTACGAGCAGTACTTC. Protein sequence: CASSPGTNYEQYF.

This clonotype was counted a few times. V usage is TRBV6-2 or TRBV6-3 and J usage is TRBJ2-5, with 12 positions matching TRBD2. V dropped 6 bases and J dropped 4; count of bases not matched to a gene: 6. The germline gives CDR1 MNHEY, CDR2 SVGEGT. This CDR3 comprises 15 residues. This CDR3 reads CASSLASGGAETQYF. DNA for the CDR3: TGTGCCAGCAGCTTGGCTAGCGGGGGGGCAGAGACCCAGTACTTC.

This chain links TRBV29-1 with TRBJ1-2; D is perhaps TRBD1 (6 bases). CDR1 and CDR2 from the germline V gene are SQVTM and ANQGSEA. Trimming left V 5 bases short and J 4 bases short, with 11 bases between. CDR3 length: 12 residues. CDR3 DNA: TGCAGCGTTTCTGAGGACAGCTATGGCTACACCTTC. As protein: CSVSEDSYGYTF.

As concerns this clonotype: This may be a read error, as it is one base from a much larger clone. J is TRBJ2-7 and V is TRBV10-3, with 7 bases identical to TRBD1. The CDR3 has 13 amino acids. Germline assignment: CDR1 ENHRY and CDR2 SYGVKD. V lost 10 bases and J lost 5; bases outside the gene matches: 11. The CDR3 DNA sequence: TGTGCCACCAGACGGGACAGCTCAGACGAGCAGTACTTC. Protein product: CATRRDSSDEQYF.

The chain combines TRBV7-2 with TRBJ2-3; 11 nucleotides line up with TRBD2. The germline V gene encodes CDR1 SGHTA and CDR2 FQGNSA. The CDR3 spans 17 residues. The V and J ends lost 1 base and 5 bases, in that order; junction bases with no gene match: 8. The CDR3 nucleotides are TGTGCCAGCAGCTTAGGGGACATAGCGGGGGGGCGAGATACGCAGTATTTT. This gives the protein CASSLGDIAGGRDTQYF.

This clonotype was recorded a few times. V usage is TRBV29-1 and J usage is TRBJ2-1, with D hard to call. Germline V gene sequence: CDR1 SQVTM, CDR2 ANQGSEA. This CDR3 spans 15 amino acids. Deletions cut 0 bases from V and 9 bases from J, with 18 bases between. CDR3 sequence: CSVEDSLRSRGEQFF. DNA of the CDR3: TGCAGCGTTGAAGATAGTCTGCGATCAAGAGGTGAGCAGTTCTTC.